This T cell receptor beta chain was observed in a study of blood T cell repertoires in COVID-19. This clone appeared a few times. Libraries were prepared by immunoSEQ multiplex PCR; TCRdb keeps only in-frame clonotypes and omits some of them. The sample includes 350,000 to 450,000 clones, 85% of them seen just once. The receptor was derived from a woman between 18 and 29 years old with acute or convalescent COVID-19. Sequences were obtained from peripheral blood.

CDR3 coding DNA: TGTGCCAGCAGCGCCGGGGGGGAGCAGTACTTC. Its protein is CASSAGGEQYF. The rearrangement links TRBV13 to TRBJ2-7; 7 nucleotides match TRBD2. Germline CDR1 PRHDT, CDR2 FYEKMQ (reference sequence). The V and J ends lost 5 bases and 7 bases, in that order; junction bases with no gene match: 2. The CDR3 is made up of 11 amino acids.